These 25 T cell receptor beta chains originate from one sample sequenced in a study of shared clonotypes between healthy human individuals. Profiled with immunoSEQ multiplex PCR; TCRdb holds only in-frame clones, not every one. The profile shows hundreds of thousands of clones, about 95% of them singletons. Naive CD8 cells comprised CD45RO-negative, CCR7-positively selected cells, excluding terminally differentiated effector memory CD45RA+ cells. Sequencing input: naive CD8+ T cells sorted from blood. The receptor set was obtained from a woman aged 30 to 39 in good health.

The CDR3 region is CASSWTSGRAGETQYF. CDR3 nucleotide sequence: TGTGCCAGCAGTTGGACTAGCGGGAGGGCGGGGGAGACCCAGTACTTC. This sequence joins TRBV28 and TRBJ2-5, with 15 positions matching TRBD2. CDR1 is MDHEN and CDR2 is SYDVKM in the germline V gene. V dropped 4 bases and J dropped 5; count of bases not matched to a gene: 5. The CDR3 loop spans 16 amino acids. Looking up the rest from reference TRBV28 and TRBJ2-5 gives the full variable domain: DVKVTQSSRYLVKRTGEKVFLECVQDMDHENMFWYRQDPGLGLRLIYFSYDVKMKEKGDIPEGYSVSREKKERFSLILESASTNQTSMYLCASSWTSGRAGETQYFGPGTRLLVL.

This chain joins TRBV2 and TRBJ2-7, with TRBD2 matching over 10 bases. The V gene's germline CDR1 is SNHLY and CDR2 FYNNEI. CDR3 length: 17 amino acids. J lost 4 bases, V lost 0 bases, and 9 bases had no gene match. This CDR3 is CASSEASGRPQIYEQYF. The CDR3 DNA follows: TGTGCCAGCAGTGAAGCTAGCGGGAGGCCTCAGATATACGAGCAGTACTTC.

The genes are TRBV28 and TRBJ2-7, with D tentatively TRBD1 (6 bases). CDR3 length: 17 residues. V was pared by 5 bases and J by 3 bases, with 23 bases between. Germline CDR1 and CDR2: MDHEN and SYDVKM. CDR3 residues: CASSPPTRGYLVYEQYF. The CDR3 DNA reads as TGTGCCAGCAGTCCCCCCACGAGGGGGTATTTGGTCTACGAGCAGTACTTC.

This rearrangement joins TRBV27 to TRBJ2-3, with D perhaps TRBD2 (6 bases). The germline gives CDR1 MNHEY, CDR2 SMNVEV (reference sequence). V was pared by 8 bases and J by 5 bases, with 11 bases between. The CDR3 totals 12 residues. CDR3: CASRVGGDTQYF. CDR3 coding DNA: TGTGCCAGCCGTGTGGGGGGAGATACGCAGTATTTT.

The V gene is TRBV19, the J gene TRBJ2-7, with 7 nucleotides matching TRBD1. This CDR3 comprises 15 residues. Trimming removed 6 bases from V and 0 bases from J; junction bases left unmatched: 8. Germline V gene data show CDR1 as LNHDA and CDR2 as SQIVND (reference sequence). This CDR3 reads CASSPGQTFSYEQYF. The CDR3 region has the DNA TGTGCCAGTAGCCCGGGACAGACATTCTCCTACGAGCAGTACTTC.

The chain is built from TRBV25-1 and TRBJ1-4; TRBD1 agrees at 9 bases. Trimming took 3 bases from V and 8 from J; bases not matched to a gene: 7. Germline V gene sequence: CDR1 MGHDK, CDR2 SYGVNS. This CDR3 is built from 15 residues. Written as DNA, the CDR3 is TGTGCCAGCAGTGACTACAGGGGGCTCGGGGAAAAACTGTTTTTT. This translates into CASSDYRGLGEKLFF.

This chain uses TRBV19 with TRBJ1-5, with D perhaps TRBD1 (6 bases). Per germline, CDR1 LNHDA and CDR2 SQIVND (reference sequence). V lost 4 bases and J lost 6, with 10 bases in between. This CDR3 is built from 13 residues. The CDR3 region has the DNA TGTGCCAGTAGTACTACAGGGAGTCAGCCCCAGCATTTT. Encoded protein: CASSTTGSQPQHF.

CDR3 nucleotides: TGTGCCACCAGCAGAGATTTAGGGGATCAGCCCCAGCATTTT. It codes for CATSRDLGDQPQHF. The gene calls are TRBV15 and TRBJ1-5, with a weak D call TRBD1 (5 bases). The CDR3 is 14 residues long. Germline V CDR1 and CDR2: LNHNV, YYDKDF (reference sequence). Trimming left V 0 bases short and J 5 bases short, with 8 bases between.

The CDR3 sequence: CASSFRLYEQFF. In nucleotides, the CDR3 is TGTGCCAGCAGCTTTCGTCTTTATGAGCAGTTCTTC. V gene TRBV7-8 combines with J gene TRBJ2-1; D call uncertain. Germline CDR1 SGHVS, CDR2 FQNEAQ. Trimming pared 3 bases from V and 8 bases from J, leaving 8 bases between. The CDR3 runs to 12 residues. Full variable domain (remainder filled in from reference TRBV7-8 and TRBJ2-1): GAGVSQSPRYKVAKRGQDVALRCDPISGHVSLFWYQQALGQGPEFLTYFQNEAQLDKSGLPSDRFFAERPEGSVSTLKIQRTQQEDSAVYLCASSFRLYEQFFGPGTRLTVL.

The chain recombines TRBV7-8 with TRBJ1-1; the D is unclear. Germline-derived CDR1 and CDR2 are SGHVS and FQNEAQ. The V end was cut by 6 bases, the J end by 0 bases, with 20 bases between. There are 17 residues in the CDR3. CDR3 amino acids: CASSPLGSRFMNTEAFF. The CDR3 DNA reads TGTGCCAGCAGTCCCCTGGGAAGTCGATTTATGAACACTGAAGCTTTCTTT.

The CDR3, as DNA: TGTGCCAGCAGTACTTTCGACTACGAGGGACCTAAAGAGTATGGCTACACCTTC. Residues: CASSTFDYEGPKEYGYTF. V and J are TRBV28 and TRBJ1-2; tentative D call: TRBD1 (5 bases). The CDR3 consists of 18 residues. Trimming took off 5 bases at V and 5 bases at J, with 27 bases between the two ends. Germline values: CDR1 MDHEN, CDR2 SYDVKM.

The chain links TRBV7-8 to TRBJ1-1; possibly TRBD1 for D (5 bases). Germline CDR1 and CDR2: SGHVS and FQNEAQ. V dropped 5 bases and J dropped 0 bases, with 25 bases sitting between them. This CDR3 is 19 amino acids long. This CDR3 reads CASSPLEAGPLGMNTEAFF. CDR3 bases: TGTGCCAGCAGCCCCCTCGAAGCGGGGCCACTGGGTATGAACACTGAAGCTTTCTTT.

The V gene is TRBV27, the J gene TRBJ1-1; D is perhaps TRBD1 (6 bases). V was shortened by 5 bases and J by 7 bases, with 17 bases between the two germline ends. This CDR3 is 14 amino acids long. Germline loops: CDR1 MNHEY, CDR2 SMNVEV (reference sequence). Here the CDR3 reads CASSPGIGQREAFF. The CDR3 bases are TGTGCCAGCAGTCCAGGAATCGGACAGCGTGAAGCTTTCTTT.

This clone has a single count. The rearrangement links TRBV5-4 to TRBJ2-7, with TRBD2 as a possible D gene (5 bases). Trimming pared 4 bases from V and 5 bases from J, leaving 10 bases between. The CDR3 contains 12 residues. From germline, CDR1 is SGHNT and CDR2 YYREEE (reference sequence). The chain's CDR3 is CASSPDWDEQYF. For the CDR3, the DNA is TGTGCCAGCAGCCCGGACTGGGACGAGCAGTACTTC.

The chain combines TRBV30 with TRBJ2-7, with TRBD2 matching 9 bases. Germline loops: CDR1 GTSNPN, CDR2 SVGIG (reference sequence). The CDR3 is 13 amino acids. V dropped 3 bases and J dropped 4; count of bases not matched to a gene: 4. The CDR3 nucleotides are TGTGCCTGGAGCATCAGCGGGAGGTACGAGCAGTACTTC. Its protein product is CAWSISGRYEQYF.

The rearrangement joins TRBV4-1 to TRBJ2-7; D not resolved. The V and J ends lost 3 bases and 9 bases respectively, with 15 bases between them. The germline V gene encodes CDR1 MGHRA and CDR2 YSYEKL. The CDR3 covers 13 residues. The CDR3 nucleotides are TGCGCCAGCAGCCAGGCCGACCTGGGCGGGCAGTACTTC. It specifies CASSQADLGGQYF.

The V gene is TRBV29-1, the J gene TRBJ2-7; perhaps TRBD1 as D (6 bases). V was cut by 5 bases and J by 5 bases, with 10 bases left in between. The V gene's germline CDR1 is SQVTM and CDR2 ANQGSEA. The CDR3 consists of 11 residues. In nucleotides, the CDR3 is TGCAGCGTTAGGGACACTAACGAGCAGTACTTC. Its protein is CSVRDTNEQYF.

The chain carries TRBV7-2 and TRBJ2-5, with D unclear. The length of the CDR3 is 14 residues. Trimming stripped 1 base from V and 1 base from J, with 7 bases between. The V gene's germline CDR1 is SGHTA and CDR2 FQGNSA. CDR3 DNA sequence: TGTGCCAGCAGCTTAGGGGGAATCCAAGAGACCCAGTACTTC. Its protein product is CASSLGGIQETQYF.

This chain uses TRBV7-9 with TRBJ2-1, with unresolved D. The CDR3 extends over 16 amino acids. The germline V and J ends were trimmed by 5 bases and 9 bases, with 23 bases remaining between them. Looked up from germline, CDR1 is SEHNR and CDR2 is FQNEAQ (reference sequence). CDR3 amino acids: CASSPGGGIRPGEQFF. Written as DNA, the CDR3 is TGTGCCAGCAGCCCGGGCGGCGGCATAAGACCGGGTGAGCAGTTCTTC.

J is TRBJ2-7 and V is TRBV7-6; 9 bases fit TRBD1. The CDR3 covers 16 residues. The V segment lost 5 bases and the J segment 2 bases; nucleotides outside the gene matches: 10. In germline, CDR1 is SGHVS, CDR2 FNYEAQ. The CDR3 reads CASSEQPGQGTYEQYF. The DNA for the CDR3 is TGTGCCAGCAGCGAACAACCGGGACAGGGAACCTACGAGCAGTACTTC. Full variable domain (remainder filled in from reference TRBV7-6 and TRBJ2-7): GAGVSQSPRYKVTKRGQDVALRCDPISGHVSLYWYRQALGQGPEFLTYFNYEAQQDKSGLPNDRFSAERPEGSISTLTIQRTEQRDSAMYRCASSEQPGQGTYEQYFGPGTRLTVT.

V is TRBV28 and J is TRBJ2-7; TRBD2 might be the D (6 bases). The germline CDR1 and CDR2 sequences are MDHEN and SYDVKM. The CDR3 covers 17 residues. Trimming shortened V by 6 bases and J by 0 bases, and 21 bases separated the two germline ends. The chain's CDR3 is CASSSPIAEWSSYEQYF. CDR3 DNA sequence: TGTGCCAGCAGCTCCCCCATAGCGGAGTGGAGCTCCTACGAGCAGTACTTC.

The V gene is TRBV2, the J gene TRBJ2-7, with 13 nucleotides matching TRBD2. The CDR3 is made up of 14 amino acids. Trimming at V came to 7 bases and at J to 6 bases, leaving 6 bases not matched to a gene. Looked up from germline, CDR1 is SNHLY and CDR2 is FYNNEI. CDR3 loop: CASIGTSGTSEQYF. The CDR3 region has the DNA TGTGCCAGCATCGGGACTAGCGGGACATCCGAGCAGTACTTC.

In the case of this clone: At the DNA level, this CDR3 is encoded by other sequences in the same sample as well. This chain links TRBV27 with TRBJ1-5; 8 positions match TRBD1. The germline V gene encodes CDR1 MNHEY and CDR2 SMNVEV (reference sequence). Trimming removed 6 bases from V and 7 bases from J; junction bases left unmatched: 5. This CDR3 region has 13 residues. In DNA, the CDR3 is TGTGCCAGCAGCCCAGGGGGCGGGCAGCCCCAGCATTTT. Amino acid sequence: CASSPGGGQPQHF.

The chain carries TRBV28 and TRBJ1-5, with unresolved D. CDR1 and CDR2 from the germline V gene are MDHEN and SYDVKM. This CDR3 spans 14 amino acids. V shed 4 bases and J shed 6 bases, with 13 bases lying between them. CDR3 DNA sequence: TGTGCCAGCAGTTCCAGGCCGCCTCCTCAGCCCCAGCATTTT. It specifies CASSSRPPPQPQHF.

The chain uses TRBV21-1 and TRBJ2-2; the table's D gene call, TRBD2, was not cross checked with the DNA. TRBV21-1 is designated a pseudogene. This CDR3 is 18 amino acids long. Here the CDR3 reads CASSKVQDSEGRDGELFF. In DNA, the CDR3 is TGTGCCAGCAGCAAAGTTCAGGACAGCGAGGGGAGGGACGGGGAGCTGTTTTTT.